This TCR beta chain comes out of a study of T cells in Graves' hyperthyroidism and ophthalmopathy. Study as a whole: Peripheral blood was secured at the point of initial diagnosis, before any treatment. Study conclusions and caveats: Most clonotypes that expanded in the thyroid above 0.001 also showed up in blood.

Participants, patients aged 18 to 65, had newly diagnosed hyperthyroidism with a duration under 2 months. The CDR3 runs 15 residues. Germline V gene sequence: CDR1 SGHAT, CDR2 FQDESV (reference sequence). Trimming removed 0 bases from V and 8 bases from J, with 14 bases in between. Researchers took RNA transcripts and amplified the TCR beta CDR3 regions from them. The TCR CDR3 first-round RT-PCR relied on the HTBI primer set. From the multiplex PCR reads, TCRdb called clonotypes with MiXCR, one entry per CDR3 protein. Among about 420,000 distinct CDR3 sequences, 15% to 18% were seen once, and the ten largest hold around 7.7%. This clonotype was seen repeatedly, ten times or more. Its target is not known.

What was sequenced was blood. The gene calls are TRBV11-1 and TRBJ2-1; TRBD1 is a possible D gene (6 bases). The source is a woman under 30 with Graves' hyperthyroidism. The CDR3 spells CASSLAGDMVYEQFF. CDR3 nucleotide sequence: TGTGCCAGCAGCTTAGCCGGGGACATGGTCTATGAGCAGTTCTTC.